The present TCR beta chain was sequenced within a study of shared clonotypes between healthy human individuals. Study results and caveats: The represented genetic and exposure-history diversity was limited by the small number of donors.

Assay execution proceeded at the deep level. Researchers divided each subset's genomic DNA evenly across several immunoSEQ plates. Clones were read by immunoSEQ multiplex PCR, and TCRdb kept only the in-frame ones, dropping some. This table has about 2.4 million clones, more than 85% appearing once. V was pared by 6 bases and J by 1 base, with 11 bases between. CDR3 length: 14 amino acids. Germline V CDR1 and CDR2: MDHEN, SYDVKM. In the case of this clone: Its antigen remains unknown.

The genes are TRBV28 and TRBJ2-3; D gene uncertain. Sequenced input: naive CD4+ T cells from PBMCs. Subset of the sample: CD45RA+ positively selected. This sequence originates from a man in his late teens or twenties in good health. Some clones in this sample may be carry-over from other donors' samples. CDR3 protein: CASSPATRTDTQYF. In DNA, the CDR3 is TGTGCCAGCAGCCCTGCGACCCGCACAGATACGCAGTATTTT.